This T cell receptor (beta chain) was sequenced during a study of blood T cell repertoires in COVID-19. Measured with immunoSEQ multiplex PCR; TCRdb has only the in-frame clones, and not every one. Altogether 93,000 or so clones are present, more than 70% being singletons, with the ten largest covering over 15%. The CDR3 covers 16 residues. Trimming took off 6 bases at V and 6 bases at J, with 24 bases between the two ends. Germline CDR1 and CDR2: MGHRA and YSYEKL. This clonotype originated in a woman older than 75 in a cohort sampled during active COVID-19. What was sequenced was peripheral blood. The J gene is TRBJ2-7, the V gene TRBV4-1, with a possible D match to TRBD1 (5 bases). The CDR3 DNA is TGCGCCAGCAGGTCTTCGCAGGGTGGGGCCGTGAGCGAGCAGTACTTC. Translated: CASRSSQGGAVSEQYF.